These 21 T cell receptor beta chains originate from one sample sequenced in a study of cytomegalovirus exposure and HLA in healthy donors. The PCR contained 60 Vbeta and 13 Jbeta primers. Profiling relied on immunoSEQ multiplex PCR, and the TCRdb table lists in-frame clones only, not all of them. The repertoire includes fewer than 80,000 clones, 70% to 80% of them detected once, and over 2% sits in the top ten. The sample comprised PBMCs. The receptors here all came from a young man in good health and CMV-seronegative.

The rearrangement uses TRBV28 and TRBJ2-7; possible D gene TRBD2, 6 bases. CDR3 length equals 17 residues. Germline values: CDR1 MDHEN, CDR2 SYDVKM. Trimming cost V 6 bases and J 3 bases, with 24 bases left between them. CDR3 sequence reads: CASRGVFSGSYIYEQYF. As DNA, the CDR3 is TGTGCCAGCAGGGGCGTTTTTTCCGGGAGTTATATCTACGAGCAGTACTTC.

This clone was recorded a few times. The V and J genes are TRBV27 and TRBJ1-1, with D perhaps TRBD1 (6 bases). The V gene's germline CDR1 is MNHEY and CDR2 SMNVEV (reference sequence). The CDR3 has 12 amino acids. Trimming shortened V by 7 bases and J by 2 bases, and 8 bases separated the two germline ends. In nucleotides, the CDR3 is TGTGCCAGCAAGACAGGTAACACTGAAGCTTTCTTT. As protein: CASKTGNTEAFF.

The chain employs TRBV7-9 and TRBJ2-5; D is possibly TRBD1 (7 bases). V was clipped by 4 bases and J by 4 bases, with 16 bases between them. The CDR3 consists of 15 residues. CDR1 and CDR2 from the germline V gene are SEHNR and FQNEAQ (reference sequence). CDR3 nucleotide sequence: TGTGCCAGCAGCTCTCGCCGCGGGACAGTAGAGACCCAGTACTTC. It translates to CASSSRRGTVETQYF. Using reference TRBV7-9 and TRBJ2-5 for the parts outside the CDR3, the full variable domain is DTGVSQNPRHKITKRGQNVTFRCDPISEHNRLYWYRQTLGQGPEFLTYFQNEAQLEKSRLLSDRFSAERPKGSFSTLEIQRTEQGDSAMYLCASSSRRGTVETQYFGPGTRLLVL.

This chain connects TRBV14 to TRBJ1-1; D possibly corresponds to TRBD1 (6 bases). This CDR3 contains 13 residues. CDR1 is SGHDN and CDR2 is FVKESK in the germline V gene. Trimming took 5 bases from V and 1 from J, leaving 8 bases between them. The CDR3 nucleotides are TGTGCCAGCAGCGTACAGGGGAACACTGAAGCTTTCTTT. Its protein product is CASSVQGNTEAFF. Filled out from reference TRBV14 and TRBJ1-1, the complete variable domain reads EAGVTQFPSHSVIEKGQTVTLRCDPISGHDNLYWYRRVMGKEIKFLLHFVKESKQDESGMPNNRFLAERTGGTYSTLKVQPAELEDSGVYFCASSVQGNTEAFFGQGTRLTVV.

This rearrangement joins TRBV18 to TRBJ1-5; D is perhaps TRBD1 (5 bases). V lost 3 bases to trimming and J lost 7 bases, with 16 bases between them. Per germline, CDR1 KGHSH and CDR2 LQKENI. The CDR3 runs 15 residues. CDR3 in amino acids: CASSPVSRVGQPQHF. As DNA, the CDR3 is TGTGCCAGCTCACCGGTGAGCAGGGTTGGACAGCCCCAGCATTTT. The variable domain in full, completed from reference TRBV18 and TRBJ1-5, reads NAGVMQNPRHLVRRRGQEARLRCSPMKGHSHVYWYRQLPEEGLKFMVYLQKENIIDESGMPKERFSAEFPKEGPSILRIQQVVRGDSAAYFCASSPVSRVGQPQHFGDGTRLSIL.

The genes are TRBV7-9 and TRBJ2-7; the match to TRBD1 covers 7 bases. With V trimmed by 10 bases and J by 3 bases, 9 bases remained unmatched. Germline V lookup: CDR1 SEHNR, CDR2 FQNEAQ (reference sequence). This CDR3 region has 13 residues. This chain's CDR3 is CATSTGAGYEQYF. For the CDR3, the DNA is TGTGCCACCAGTACAGGGGCAGGCTACGAGCAGTACTTC.

The J gene is TRBJ2-7, the V gene TRBV28; D not resolved. Between the trimmed V and J ends, which lost 6 bases and 2 bases, there was a span of 11 bases. This CDR3 spans 13 amino acids. Germline V gives CDR1 MDHEN, CDR2 SYDVKM. The CDR3, as DNA: TGTGCCAGCAGGATCAGTCTTACCTACGAGCAGTACTTC. This encodes CASRISLTYEQYF. Variable domain in full (rest from reference TRBV28 and TRBJ2-7): DVKVTQSSRYLVKRTGEKVFLECVQDMDHENMFWYRQDPGLGLRLIYFSYDVKMKEKGDIPEGYSVSREKKERFSLILESASTNQTSMYLCASRISLTYEQYFGPGTRLTVT.

The chain has TRBV14 and TRBJ1-1; D gene ambiguous. CDR3 length: 13 amino acids. Germline values: CDR1 SGHDN, CDR2 FVKESK. Trimming removed 1 base from V and 5 bases from J, with 8 bases in between. CDR3 DNA: TGTGCCAGCAGCCAAGGTTTGAGGACTGAAGCTTTCTTT. This gives the protein CASSQGLRTEAFF.

This clone showed up just once. The chain couples TRBV7-2 to TRBJ2-1; D is unresolved. The CDR3 spans 15 residues. Germline V gives CDR1 SGHTA, CDR2 FQGNSA. V was cut by 1 base and J by 6 bases, with 13 bases left in between. This CDR3 is CASSLVSVTINEQFF. CDR3 sequence (DNA): TGTGCCAGCAGCTTAGTATCAGTTACCATCAATGAGCAGTTCTTC.

This clone was counted only a few times. The V call is TRBV5-5, the J call TRBJ1-4; D uncertain. This CDR3 has 15 amino acids. Trimming left V 1 base short and J 7 bases short, with 14 bases between. CDR1 is SGHKS, CDR2 YYEKEE, per germline (reference sequence). Written as DNA, the CDR3 is TGTGCCAGCAGCTTGCAACAGCTATTTGGTGAAAAACTGTTTTTT. Translating gives CASSLQQLFGEKLFF.

The chain uses TRBV23-1 and TRBJ2-2; 14 bases align to TRBD2. TRBV23-1 is an open reading frame, and its role is uncertain. The V and J ends lost 8 bases and 5 bases, in that order; junction bases with no gene match: 19. This CDR3 has 20 residues. The DNA for the CDR3 is TGCGCCAGCGGCCCGGGACACCAGACTAGCGGGGGGGTAAGAACCGGGGAGCTGTTTTTT. Translated: CASGPGHQTSGGVRTGELFF.

The chain is built from TRBV18 and TRBJ1-1; D not certain. Trimming removed 3 bases from V and 0 bases from J, with 5 bases in between. Per the germline V gene, CDR1 is KGHSH and CDR2 is LQKENI. CDR3 length: 13 residues. The chain's CDR3 is CASSPELNTEAFF. The CDR3 DNA reads as TGTGCCAGCTCACCGGAGTTGAACACTGAAGCTTTCTTT.

V gene TRBV4-2 combines with J gene TRBJ2-7; 7 bases line up with TRBD2. J was trimmed by 6 bases and V by 1 base; bases with no gene match: 6. The CDR3 is made up of 14 amino acids. Germline loops: CDR1 LGHNA, CDR2 YNFKEQ. The CDR3 loop reads CASSQAGGPGEQYF. In DNA, the CDR3 is TGTGCCAGCAGCCAAGCGGGAGGTCCAGGCGAGCAGTACTTC.

The chain links TRBV7-9 to TRBJ1-2, with D possibly TRBD1 on 5 matching bases. The V end lost 7 bases, the J end lost 0 bases, and 12 bases lay between the germline ends. Germline V gives CDR1 SEHNR, CDR2 FQNEAQ (reference sequence). The CDR3 has 14 residues. CDR3 protein: CASTLTGANYGYTF. DNA for the CDR3: TGTGCCAGCACCTTGACGGGGGCTAACTATGGCTACACCTTC.

The V and J genes are TRBV4-3 and TRBJ2-2, with D maybe TRBD1 (6 bases). Looked up from germline, CDR1 is LGHNA and CDR2 is YSLEER. V lost 0 bases and J lost 6, with 20 bases in between. The CDR3 loop spans 18 amino acids. In DNA form, the CDR3 reads TGCGCCAGCAGCCAAGATTATGGATTAGGGGGAGCATCCGGGGAGCTGTTTTTT. It translates to CASSQDYGLGGASGELFF.

The chain is built from TRBV7-2 and TRBJ1-2, with 9 positions matching TRBD1. The J segment lost 4 bases and the V segment lost 8 bases, leaving 8 bases of the junction unmatched. Germline CDR1 and CDR2: SGHTA and FQGNSA. This CDR3 is 14 amino acids long. The CDR3 is CASVLQGAVYGYTF. The CDR3 DNA reads as TGTGCCAGCGTACTACAGGGGGCGGTCTATGGCTACACCTTC.

About this clone: The junction departs from germline at one end; a sequencing error may be responsible. The chain has TRBV25-1 and TRBJ1-2; TRBD1 agrees at 8 bases. CDR3 length: 15 amino acids. CDR1 and CDR2 (germline): MGHDK, SYGVNS. The CDR3 DNA sequence: TGTCCCAGCAGTGAATTCTCAGGGGGCCACTATGGCTACACCTTC. It yields the protein CPSSEFSGGHYGYTF.

This clone was seen a handful of times. This chain uses TRBV5-1 with TRBJ2-1; 7 bases are shared with TRBD1. V trimming: 4 bases; J trimming: 15 bases; junction bases outside the gene matches: 13. The CDR3 is 13 amino acids. Germline values: CDR1 SGHRS, CDR2 YFSETQ. This CDR3 is CASSQQGTALLFF. DNA for the CDR3: TGCGCCAGCAGCCAACAAGGGACAGCATTATTGTTCTTC.

V gene TRBV7-8 combines with J gene TRBJ1-4; a possible D gene is TRBD1 (6 bases). The germline V gene has CDR1 SGHVS and CDR2 FQNEAQ. The CDR3 contains 15 residues. V lost 3 bases to trimming and J lost 8 bases, with 16 bases between them. DNA for the CDR3: TGTGCCAGCAGCTTTTTACCCAGGGGCCGGGAAAAACTGTTTTTT. Protein: CASSFLPRGREKLFF.

This chain links TRBV19 with TRBJ2-7, with D maybe TRBD2 (6 bases). The CDR3 covers 14 residues. With 5 bases removed from V and 1 base from J, the gap between germline ends came to 12 bases. The germline gives CDR1 LNHDA, CDR2 SQIVND (reference sequence). The CDR3 spells CASSLLAESYEQYF. The CDR3 DNA reads as TGTGCCAGTAGTTTATTAGCGGAATCCTACGAGCAGTACTTC.

V and J are TRBV4-2 and TRBJ2-7; 9 bases are a match to TRBD1. The ends lost 3 bases at V and 2 bases at J; junction bases unmatched: 5. The CDR3 sequence is 15 residues long. Germline CDR1 reads LGHNA; CDR2 reads YNFKEQ. The CDR3 bases are TGTGCCAGCAGCCAGGCTGACAGGGGGACCTACGAGCAGTACTTC. It is translated as CASSQADRGTYEQYF.